This T cell receptor beta chain was identified in a study of blood T cell repertoires in COVID-19. CDR3 length: 13 residues. V lost 5 bases, J lost 2 bases, and 10 bases lay in between. Sequenced by immunoSEQ multiplex PCR; TCRdb stores in-frame clones only, minus some. The table records fewer than 120,000 clones, 75% to 80% of them present only once. Material: peripheral blood. This receptor was taken from a woman aged 80 or over with active or convalescent COVID-19. This chain links TRBV12-3 or TRBV12-4 with TRBJ2-7, with a possible D match to TRBD1 (6 bases). Here the CDR3 DNA reads TGTGCCAGCAGTCGGACAGCGACCTACGAGCAGTACTTC. This sequence encodes CASSRTATYEQYF.